The 20 T cell receptor beta chains below were found in one sample sequenced in a study of blood T cell repertoires in COVID-19. The repertoire was sequenced with immunoSEQ multiplex PCR; TCRdb's copy has only in-frame clones and lacks some. The profile shows about 130,000 clones, over 80% of them singletons. The material sequenced was PBMCs or T cells enriched from blood (not recorded which). Every receptor here comes from a man aged 25-40 years who had recovered from COVID-19.

The chain combines TRBV19 with TRBJ2-1, with D tentatively TRBD1 (7 bases). This CDR3 is built from 15 residues. V lost 2 bases and J lost 0, with 8 bases in between. Germline V lookup: CDR1 LNHDA, CDR2 SQIVND (reference sequence). CDR3 nucleotide sequence: TGTGCCAGTAGTATACAGGGGGGCTCCTACAATGAGCAGTTCTTC. It codes for CASSIQGGSYNEQFF.

The chain carries TRBV2 and TRBJ2-5, with D maybe TRBD1 (6 bases). Per the germline V gene, CDR1 is SNHLY and CDR2 is FYNNEI. The CDR3 is 13 residues long. V lost 7 bases to trimming and J lost 2 bases, with 11 bases between them. In nucleotides, the CDR3 is TGTGCCAGCATAGGACAGCCTCAAGAGACCCAGTACTTC. The encoded protein is CASIGQPQETQYF.

The rearrangement uses TRBV29-1 and TRBJ1-6, with a weak D call TRBD1 (5 bases). This CDR3 region has 12 residues. The V end lost 7 bases, the J end lost 8 bases, and 12 bases lay between the germline ends. Germline CDR1 and CDR2: SQVTM and ANQGSEA. CDR3 loop: CSARDSDSPLHF. CDR3 coding DNA: TGCAGCGCCCGGGACTCAGATTCACCCCTCCACTTT.

Only a few counts were recorded for this clone. This chain links TRBV27 with TRBJ1-6, with 10 bases that match TRBD1. Germline V gene sequence: CDR1 MNHEY, CDR2 SMNVEV (reference sequence). The CDR3 is 13 residues long. Germline trimming cut 5 bases from V and 8 bases from J; bases unmatched to any gene: 0. The CDR3 nucleotides are TGTGCCAGCAGTGACAGGGGGCATTCACCCCTCCACTTT. Residues: CASSDRGHSPLHF.

The rearrangement links TRBV11-2 to TRBJ1-1; no clear D. V was trimmed by 2 bases and J by 1 base, leaving 5 bases between them. Looked up from germline, CDR1 is SGHAT and CDR2 is FQNNGV. The length of the CDR3 is 13 residues. The CDR3 DNA is TGTGCCAGCAGCTTAAACAGGAACACTGAAGCTTTCTTT. Its protein product is CASSLNRNTEAFF.

In this sample, this clone turned up once. The J gene is TRBJ2-1, the V gene TRBV5-1, with TRBD2 as a possible D gene (5 bases). This CDR3 has 16 residues. Per the germline V gene, CDR1 is SGHRS and CDR2 is YFSETQ. V lost 4 bases and J 3 bases, leaving 17 bases between the germline ends. CDR3 loop: CASSIDSSFGYNEQFF. In DNA, the CDR3 is TGCGCCAGCAGCATCGACTCTAGCTTTGGCTACAATGAGCAGTTCTTC.

This clone was seen once. This chain joins TRBV19 and TRBJ2-5; D is possibly TRBD1 (7 bases). The germline V gene encodes CDR1 LNHDA and CDR2 SQIVND (reference sequence). The CDR3 runs to 13 residues. Trimming cost V 11 bases and J 2 bases, with 15 bases left between them. CDR3 protein: CAAGGTAQETQYF. The CDR3 DNA reads as TGTGCCGCAGGGGGGACGGCTCAAGAGACCCAGTACTTC.

The chain carries TRBV27 and TRBJ1-5; TRBD1 agrees at 7 bases. After removal of 6 bases from V and 5 bases from J, the junction contained 4 bases not matched to a gene. This CDR3 contains 13 residues. Germline V CDR1 and CDR2: MNHEY, SMNVEV (reference sequence). The CDR3 sequence is CASRKGGDQPQHF. DNA of the CDR3: TGTGCCAGCAGGAAAGGGGGCGATCAGCCCCAGCATTTT.

The chain combines TRBV18 with TRBJ1-5; the D is unclear. This CDR3 has 13 residues. V lost 6 bases and J lost 4, with 10 bases in between. CDR1 and CDR2 from the germline V gene are KGHSH and LQKENI. The CDR3 loop reads CASSPEMNQPQHF. The CDR3 DNA follows: TGTGCCAGCTCCCCAGAGATGAATCAGCCCCAGCATTTT.

This rearrangement joins TRBV28 to TRBJ2-1; D is perhaps TRBD1 (6 bases). Germline lookup yields CDR1 MDHEN and CDR2 SYDVKM. V shed 6 bases and J shed 4 bases, with 13 bases lying between them. The CDR3 has 14 residues. CDR3 coding DNA: TGTGCCAGCAGCTCCGGGACAATTTACAATGAGCAGTTCTTC. Amino acids: CASSSGTIYNEQFF.

V and J are TRBV6-5 and TRBJ2-3; D is possibly TRBD1 (6 bases). This CDR3 region has 16 residues. V was clipped by 2 bases and J by 0 bases, with 12 bases between them. CDR1 is MNHEY, CDR2 SVGAGI, per germline. CDR3 bases: TGTGCCAGCAGTTACGGACAGCTTACTAGCACAGATACGCAGTATTTT. Its protein is CASSYGQLTSTDTQYF.

The rearrangement uses TRBV5-4 and TRBJ1-1, with D hard to call. V lost 4 bases, J lost 9 bases, and 19 bases lay in between. CDR3 length: 14 amino acids. The germline gives CDR1 SGHNT, CDR2 YYREEE (reference sequence). The CDR3 nucleotides read TGTGCCAGCAGCCTTTTAGGAGGGATTGGGAAAGCTTTCTTT. Amino acids: CASSLLGGIGKAFF.

The chain recombines TRBV2 with TRBJ2-7; 7 bases agree with TRBD1. This CDR3 comprises 15 residues. CDR1 is SNHLY, CDR2 FYNNEI, per germline. J lost 3 bases, V lost 2 bases, and 7 bases had no gene match. The CDR3 DNA sequence: TGTGCCAGCAGTGAAACAGGGGAAGCAAACTACGAGCAGTACGTC. This sequence encodes CASSETGEANYEQYV.

This clone was found a few times. J is TRBJ2-1 and V is TRBV10-3; TRBD2 matches at 8 bases. The CDR3 has 15 residues. CDR1 ENHRY and CDR2 SYGVKD come from the germline V gene. The trim removed 6 bases at V and 0 bases at J, leaving 4 bases unmatched. Here the CDR3 reads CAISRSGSSYNEQFF. The CDR3 DNA reads as TGTGCCATCAGCCGGAGCGGGAGCTCCTACAATGAGCAGTTCTTC.

This chain joins TRBV29-1 and TRBJ2-7, with 9 bases that match TRBD1. J was trimmed by 6 bases and V by 1 base; bases with no gene match: 10. Germline lookup yields CDR1 SQVTM and CDR2 ANQGSEA. The CDR3 sequence is 15 residues long. CDR3 sequence reads: CSVEGTGTGLREQYF. For the CDR3, the DNA is TGCAGCGTTGAAGGTACCGGGACAGGGCTTCGCGAGCAGTACTTC.

The chain recombines TRBV16 with TRBJ1-2, with 7 bases that match TRBD1. The CDR3 runs 15 residues. V lost 4 bases to trimming and J lost 4 bases; unmatched junction nucleotides: 9. Germline CDR1 and CDR2: KGHSY and FQNENV. The CDR3 region is CASSLYRGPSYGYTF. The CDR3 DNA sequence: TGTGCCAGCAGCCTTTACAGGGGACCAAGCTATGGCTACACCTTC.

CDR3 loop: CASSVAGTGNNEKLFF. The CDR3 DNA sequence: TGTGCCAGCAGCGTAGCCGGGACAGGGAATAATGAAAAACTGTTTTTT. The chain carries TRBV9 and TRBJ1-4, with 9 bases aligning to TRBD1. Germline V gene lookup returns CDR1 SGDLS and CDR2 YYNGEE. Trimming took 0 bases from V and 4 from J; bases not matched to a gene: 4. The CDR3 covers 16 residues.

The chain carries TRBV7-2 and TRBJ1-2; D is ambiguous. The germline V gene encodes CDR1 SGHTA and CDR2 FQGNSA. CDR3 length: 15 amino acids. The V end lost 1 base, the J end lost 4 bases, and 13 bases lay between the germline ends. The CDR3 sequence is CASSLDSLGGYGYTF. Written as DNA, the CDR3 is TGTGCCAGCAGCTTAGACTCCCTCGGCGGCTATGGCTACACCTTC.

The genes are TRBV5-1 and TRBJ2-1; D might be TRBD2 (6 bases). Germline-derived CDR1 and CDR2 are SGHRS and YFSETQ. The V end lost 7 bases, the J end lost 2 bases, and 22 bases lay between the germline ends. The CDR3 has 17 amino acids. The CDR3, as DNA: TGCGCCAGCGGGGGGAATGTGGGATTGCGGACCTACAATGAGCAGTTCTTC. Its protein product is CASGGNVGLRTYNEQFF.

The rearrangement uses TRBV5-1 and TRBJ2-2; 8 bases are shared with TRBD1. Germline V gene lookup returns CDR1 SGHRS and CDR2 YFSETQ. The J segment lost 1 base and the V segment lost 3 bases, leaving 2 bases of the junction unmatched. The CDR3 consists of 15 residues. The CDR3 is CASSSTGENTGELFF. CDR3 nucleotides: TGCGCCAGCAGCTCGACAGGGGAGAACACCGGGGAGCTGTTTTTT. Combining the CDR3 with reference TRBV5-1 and TRBJ2-2 gives the whole variable domain KAGVTQTPRYLIKTRGQQVTLSCSPISGHRSVSWYQQTPGQGLQFLFEYFSETQRNKGNFPGRFSGRQFSNSRSEMNVSTLELGDSALYLCASSSTGENTGELFFGEGSRLTVL.